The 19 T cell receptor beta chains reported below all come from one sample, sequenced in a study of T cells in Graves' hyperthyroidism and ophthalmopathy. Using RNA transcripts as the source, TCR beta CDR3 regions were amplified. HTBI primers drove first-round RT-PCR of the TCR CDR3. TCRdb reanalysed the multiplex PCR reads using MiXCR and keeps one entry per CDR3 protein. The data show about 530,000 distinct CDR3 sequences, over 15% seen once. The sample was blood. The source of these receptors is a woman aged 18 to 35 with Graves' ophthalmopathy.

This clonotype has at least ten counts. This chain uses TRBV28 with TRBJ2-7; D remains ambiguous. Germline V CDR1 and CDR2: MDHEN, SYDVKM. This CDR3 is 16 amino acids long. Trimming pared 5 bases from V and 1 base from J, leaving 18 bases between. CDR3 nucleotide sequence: TGTGCCAGCAGTCACCTTAGGTCGGCTACATCCTACGAGCAGTACTTC. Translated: CASSHLRSATSYEQYF.

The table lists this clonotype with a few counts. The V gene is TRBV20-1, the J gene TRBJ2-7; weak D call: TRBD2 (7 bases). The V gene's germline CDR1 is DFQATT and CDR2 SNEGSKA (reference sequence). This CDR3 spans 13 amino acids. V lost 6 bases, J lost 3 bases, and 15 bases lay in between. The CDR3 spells CSALGGRDYEQYF. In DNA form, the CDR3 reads TGCAGTGCCCTAGGGGGGAGGGACTACGAGCAGTACTTC.

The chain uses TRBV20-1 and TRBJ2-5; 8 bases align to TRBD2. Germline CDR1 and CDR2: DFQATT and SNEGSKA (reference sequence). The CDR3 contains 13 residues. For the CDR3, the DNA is TGCAGCGCCGGGACTAGTCCCAGAGAGACCCAGTACTTC. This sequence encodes CSAGTSPRETQYF.

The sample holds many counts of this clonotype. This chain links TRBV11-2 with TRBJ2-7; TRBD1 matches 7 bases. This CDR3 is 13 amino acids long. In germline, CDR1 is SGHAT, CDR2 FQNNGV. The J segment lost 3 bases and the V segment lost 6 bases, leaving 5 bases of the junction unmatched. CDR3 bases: TGTGCCAGCAGTTACGGGACAGTCTACGAGCAGTACTTC. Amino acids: CASSYGTVYEQYF.

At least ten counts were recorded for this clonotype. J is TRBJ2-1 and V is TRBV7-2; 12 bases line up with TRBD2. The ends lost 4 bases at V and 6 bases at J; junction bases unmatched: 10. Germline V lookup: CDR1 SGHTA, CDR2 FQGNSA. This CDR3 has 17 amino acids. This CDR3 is CASSSSSGRARGNEQFF. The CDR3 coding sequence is TGTGCCAGCAGCTCATCTAGCGGGAGGGCCAGGGGCAATGAGCAGTTCTTC.

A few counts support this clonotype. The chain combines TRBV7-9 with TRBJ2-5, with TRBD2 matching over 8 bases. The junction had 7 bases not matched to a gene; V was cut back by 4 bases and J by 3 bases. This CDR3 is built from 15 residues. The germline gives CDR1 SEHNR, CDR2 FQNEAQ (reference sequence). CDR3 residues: CASSSASGSEETQYF. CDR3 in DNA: TGTGCCAGCAGCTCCGCAAGCGGGAGTGAAGAGACCCAGTACTTC. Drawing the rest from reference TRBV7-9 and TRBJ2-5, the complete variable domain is DTGVSQNPRHKITKRGQNVTFRCDPISEHNRLYWYRQTLGQGPEFLTYFQNEAQLEKSRLLSDRFSAERPKGSFSTLEIQRTEQGDSAMYLCASSSASGSEETQYFGPGTRLLVL.

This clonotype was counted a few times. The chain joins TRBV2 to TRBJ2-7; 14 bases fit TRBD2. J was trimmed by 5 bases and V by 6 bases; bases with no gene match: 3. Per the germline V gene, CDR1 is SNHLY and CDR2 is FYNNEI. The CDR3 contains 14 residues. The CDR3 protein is CASRGLAGVHEQYF. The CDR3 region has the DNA TGTGCCAGCAGGGGACTAGCGGGAGTCCACGAGCAGTACTTC.

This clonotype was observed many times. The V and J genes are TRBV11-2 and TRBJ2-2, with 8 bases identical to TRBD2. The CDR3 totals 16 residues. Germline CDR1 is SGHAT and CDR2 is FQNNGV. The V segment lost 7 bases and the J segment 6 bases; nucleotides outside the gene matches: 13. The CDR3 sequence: CASKTAGATYAGELFF. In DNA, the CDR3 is TGTGCCAGCAAGACAGCGGGGGCGACGTACGCCGGGGAGCTGTTTTTT. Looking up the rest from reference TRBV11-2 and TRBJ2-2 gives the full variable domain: EAGVAQSPRYKIIEKRQSVAFWCNPISGHATLYWYQQILGQGPKLLIQFQNNGVVDDSQLPKDRFSAERLKGVDSTLKIQPAKLEDSAVYLCASKTAGATYAGELFFGEGSRLTVL.

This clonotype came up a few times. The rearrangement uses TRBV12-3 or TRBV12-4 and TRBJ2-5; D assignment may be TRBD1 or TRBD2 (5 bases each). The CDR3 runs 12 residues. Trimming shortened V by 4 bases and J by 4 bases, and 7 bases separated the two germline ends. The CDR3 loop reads CASSSGTETQYF. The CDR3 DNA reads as TGTGCCAGCAGTTCGGGGACAGAGACCCAGTACTTC.

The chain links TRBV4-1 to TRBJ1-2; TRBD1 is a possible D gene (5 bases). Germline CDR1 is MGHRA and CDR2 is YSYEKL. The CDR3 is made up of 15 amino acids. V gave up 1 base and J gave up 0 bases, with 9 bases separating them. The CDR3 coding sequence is TGCGCCAGCAGCCAAGGGACAAGGGCTAACTATGGCTACACCTTC. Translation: CASSQGTRANYGYTF.

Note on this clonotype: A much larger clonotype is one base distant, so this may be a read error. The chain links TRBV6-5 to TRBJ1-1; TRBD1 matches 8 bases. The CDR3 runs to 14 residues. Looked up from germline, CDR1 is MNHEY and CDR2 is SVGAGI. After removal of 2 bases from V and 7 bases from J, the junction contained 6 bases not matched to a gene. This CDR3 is CASSYTVTGDEAFF. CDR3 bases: TGTGCCAGCAGTTACACAGTGACAGGGGATGAAGCTTTCTTT.

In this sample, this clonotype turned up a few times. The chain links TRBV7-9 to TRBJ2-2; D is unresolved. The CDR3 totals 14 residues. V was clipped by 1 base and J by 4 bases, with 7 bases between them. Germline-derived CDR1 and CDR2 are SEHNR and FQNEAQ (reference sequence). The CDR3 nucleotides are TGTGCCAGCAGCTTAGAGGGTTTCACCGGGGAGCTGTTTTTT. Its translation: CASSLEGFTGELFF.

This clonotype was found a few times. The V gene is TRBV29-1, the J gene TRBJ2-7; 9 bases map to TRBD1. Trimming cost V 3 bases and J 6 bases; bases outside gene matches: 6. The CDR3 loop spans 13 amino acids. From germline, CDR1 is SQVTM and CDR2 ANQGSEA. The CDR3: CSVETGGGFEQYF. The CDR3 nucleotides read TGCAGCGTTGAGACAGGGGGGGGATTCGAGCAGTACTTC.

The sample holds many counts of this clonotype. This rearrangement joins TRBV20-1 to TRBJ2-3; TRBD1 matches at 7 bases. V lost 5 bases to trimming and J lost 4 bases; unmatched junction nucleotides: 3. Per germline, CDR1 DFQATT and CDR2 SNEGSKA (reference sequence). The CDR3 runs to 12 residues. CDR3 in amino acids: CSAHGQADTQYF. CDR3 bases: TGCAGTGCTCATGGACAGGCAGATACGCAGTATTTT.

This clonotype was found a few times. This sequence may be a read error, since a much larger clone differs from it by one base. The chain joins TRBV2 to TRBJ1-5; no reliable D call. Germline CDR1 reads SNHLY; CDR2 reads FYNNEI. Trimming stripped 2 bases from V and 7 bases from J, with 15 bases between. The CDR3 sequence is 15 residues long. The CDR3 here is CASSEKGWRNQPQHF. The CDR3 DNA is TGTGCCAGCAGTGAAAAGGGATGGAGGAACCAGCCCCAGCATTTT.

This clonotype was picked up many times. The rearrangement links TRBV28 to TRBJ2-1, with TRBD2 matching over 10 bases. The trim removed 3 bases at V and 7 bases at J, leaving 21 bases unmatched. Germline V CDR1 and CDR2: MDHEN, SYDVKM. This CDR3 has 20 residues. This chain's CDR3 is CASSFPLLVKLAGSHNEQFF. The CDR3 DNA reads TGTGCCAGCAGTTTCCCTCTTCTGGTTAAACTAGCGGGATCGCATAATGAGCAGTTCTTC.

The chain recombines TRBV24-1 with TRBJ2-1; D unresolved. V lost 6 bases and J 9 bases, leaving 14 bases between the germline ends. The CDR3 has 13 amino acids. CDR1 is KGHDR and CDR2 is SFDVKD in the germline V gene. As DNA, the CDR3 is TGTGCCACCAGTATGATAGGGTCCGGTGAGCAGTTCTTC. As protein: CATSMIGSGEQFF.

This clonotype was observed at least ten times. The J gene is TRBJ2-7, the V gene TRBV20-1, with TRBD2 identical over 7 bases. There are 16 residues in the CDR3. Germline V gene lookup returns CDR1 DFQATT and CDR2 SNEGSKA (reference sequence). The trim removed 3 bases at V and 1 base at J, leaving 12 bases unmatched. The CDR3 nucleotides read TGCAGTGCTAGGGGATCCGAGGCTAGCGGATCCTACGAGCAGTACTTC. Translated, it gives CSARGSEASGSYEQYF.

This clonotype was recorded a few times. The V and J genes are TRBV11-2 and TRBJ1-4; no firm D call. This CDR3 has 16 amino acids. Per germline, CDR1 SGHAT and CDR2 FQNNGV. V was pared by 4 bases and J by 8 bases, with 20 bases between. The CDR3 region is CASSSRAFLSGEKLFF. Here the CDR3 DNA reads TGTGCCAGCAGCTCCCGGGCCTTTTTATCGGGCGAAAAACTGTTTTTT.